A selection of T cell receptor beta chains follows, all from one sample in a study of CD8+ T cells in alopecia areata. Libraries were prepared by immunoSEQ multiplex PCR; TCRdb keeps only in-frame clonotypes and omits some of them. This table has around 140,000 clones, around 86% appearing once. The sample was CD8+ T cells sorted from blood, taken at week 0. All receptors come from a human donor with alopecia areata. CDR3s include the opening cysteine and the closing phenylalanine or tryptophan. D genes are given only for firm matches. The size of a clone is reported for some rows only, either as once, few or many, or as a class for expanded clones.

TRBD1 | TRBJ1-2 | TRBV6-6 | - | TGTGCCAGCAGTCCGACCAGGGCAGGGGGCGATGGCTACACCTTC | CASSPTRAGGDGYTF
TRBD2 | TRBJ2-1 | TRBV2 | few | TGTGCCAGCAGTGATAGCGGGGGACCTTACAATGAGCAGTTCTTC | CASSDSGGPYNEQFF
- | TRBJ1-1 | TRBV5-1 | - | TGCGCCAGCAGCTTGCCGGGGGCTGGGACTGAAGCTTTCTTT | CASSLPGAGTEAFF
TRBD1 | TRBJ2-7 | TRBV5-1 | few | TGCGCCAGCAGCCTGGGACAGGGGGCATACGAGCAGTACTTC | CASSLGQGAYEQYF
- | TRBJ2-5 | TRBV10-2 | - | TGCGCCAGCAGTGGTGCCTCGTACCAAGAGACCCAGTACTTC | CASSGASYQETQYF
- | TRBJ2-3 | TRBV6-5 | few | TGTGCCAGTCAGAACGGAGATACGCAGTATTTT | CASQNGDTQYF
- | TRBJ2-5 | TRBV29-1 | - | TGCAGCGTTGAAGATCCCCTGGGAGAGACCCAGTACTTC | CSVEDPLGETQYF
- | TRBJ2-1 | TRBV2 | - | TGTGCCAACCCCTTGTCGGGCGGGGCCAATGAGCAGTTCTTC | CANPLSGGANEQFF
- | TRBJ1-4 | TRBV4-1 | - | TGCGCCAGCAGCTTCGGGACCCTGATGGTCAGAGCTAATGAAAAACTGTTTTTT | CASSFGTLMVRANEKLFF
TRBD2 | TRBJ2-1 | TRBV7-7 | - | TGTGCTAGCAGCTTAGTTCTAGCGGGAGGCGACAATGAGCAGTTCTTC | CASSLVLAGGDNEQFF
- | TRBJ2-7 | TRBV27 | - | TGTGCCAGCAGTGAACTAGCCTCCTACGAGCAGTACTTC | CASSELASYEQYF
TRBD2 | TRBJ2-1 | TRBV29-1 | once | TGCAGCGTTGAAGATCTAATCCAGCGGGAGGACAATGAGCAGTTCTTC | CSVEDLIQREDNEQFF
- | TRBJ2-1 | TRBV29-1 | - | TGCAGCGTTGGAGGGTGGGTAGCCGATGAGCAGTTCTTC | CSVGGWVADEQFF
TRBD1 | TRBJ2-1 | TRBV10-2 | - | TGCGCCAGCAGTTTAAGGACAGGATACAATGAGCAGTTCTTC | CASSLRTGYNEQFF
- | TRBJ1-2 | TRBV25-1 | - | TGTGCCAGCAGTGATACAGGCGGCGGCTACACCTTC | CASSDTGGGYTF
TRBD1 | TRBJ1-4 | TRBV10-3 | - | TGTGCCATCAGTGTGGGGACAGGGAGCGGTGTCGAAAAACTGTTTTTT | CAISVGTGSGVEKLFF
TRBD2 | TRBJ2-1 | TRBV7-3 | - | TGTGCCAGCAGCCCTGCCCGGGAGGGAGCCTACAATGAGCAGTTCTTC | CASSPAREGAYNEQFF
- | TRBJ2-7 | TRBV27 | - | TGTGCCAGCAGTTTGACAGACTCCTACGAGCAGTACTTC | CASSLTDSYEQYF
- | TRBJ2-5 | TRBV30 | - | TGTGCCTGGAGTAATCAGGGGACAGAGACCCAGTACTTC | CAWSNQGTETQYF
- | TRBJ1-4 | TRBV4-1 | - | TGCGCCAGCAGCCTCCCCGAGCGAGATTTGGATGAAAAACTGTTTTTT | CASSLPERDLDEKLFF
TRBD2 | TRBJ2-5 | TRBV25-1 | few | TGTGCCAGCAGTGATAGGACTAGCGGGGGGTGTTGCCAAGAGACCCAGTACTTC | CASSDRTSGGCCQETQYF
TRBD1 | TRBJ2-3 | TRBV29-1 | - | TGCAGCGTTGAAGAAGCCGGGACAGGGCCGCCGGTGGAGTATTTT | CSVEEAGTGPPVEYF
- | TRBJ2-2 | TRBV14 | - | TGTGCCAGCAGCCTTAGGGGGTACACCGGGGAGCTGTTTTTT | CASSLRGYTGELFF
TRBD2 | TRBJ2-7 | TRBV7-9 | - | TGTGCCAGCAGCTTATGGAAGACGGGAGGTAGCGCCTACGAGCAGTACTTC | CASSLWKTGGSAYEQYF
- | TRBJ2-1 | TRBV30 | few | TGTGCCTGGAGTTCGTTAAATGAGCAGTTCTTC | CAWSSLNEQFF
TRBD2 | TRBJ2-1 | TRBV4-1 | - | TGCGCCAGCAGCCAAGTAATTGGCGGGGGGGCGTACAATGAGCAGTTCTTC | CASSQVIGGGAYNEQFF
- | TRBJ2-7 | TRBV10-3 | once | TGTGCCATCAGTGAGTGGATTGCCTACGAGCAGTACTTC | CAISEWIAYEQYF
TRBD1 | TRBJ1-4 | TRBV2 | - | TGTGCCAGCAGTGCGGGGACAGGGGATGAAAAACTGTTTTTT | CASSAGTGDEKLFF
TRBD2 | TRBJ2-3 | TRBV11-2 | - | TGTGCCAGCAGCTCTCTGACTAGCGGGGAGCTCACAGATACGCAGTATTTT | CASSSLTSGELTDTQYF
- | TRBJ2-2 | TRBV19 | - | TGTGCCAGTAGAATCTACACCGGGGAGCTGTTTTTT | CASRIYTGELFF
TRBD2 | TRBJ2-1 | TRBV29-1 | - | TGCAGCGAGACGGGACTAGCGGGAGGGCCCTACAATGAGCAGTTCTTC | CSETGLAGGPYNEQFF
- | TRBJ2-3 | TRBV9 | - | TGTGCCAGCAGCGTAGAGGGGACTAGCACAGATACGCAGTATTTT | CASSVEGTSTDTQYF
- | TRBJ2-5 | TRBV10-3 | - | TGTGCCATCAGTCCCGTAACGGAAGAGACCCAGTACTTC | CAISPVTEETQYF
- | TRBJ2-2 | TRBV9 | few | TGTGCCAGCAGCGGGACCACCGGGGAGCTGTTTTTT | CASSGTTGELFF
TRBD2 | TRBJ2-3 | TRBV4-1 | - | TGCGCCAGCAGCCAAGTTGCTAGCGGGGGCTCCACAGATACGCAGTATTTT | CASSQVASGGSTDTQYF
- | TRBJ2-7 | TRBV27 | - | TGTGCCAGCAGTTTGCAGAGCTCCTACGAGCAGTACTTC | CASSLQSSYEQYF
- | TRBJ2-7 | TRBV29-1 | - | TGCAGCGTTGGCCTCCGAGCCGACGAGCAGTACTTC | CSVGLRADEQYF
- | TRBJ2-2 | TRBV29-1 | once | TGCAGCGTTGTAGGGGGAAGGACCGGGGAGCTGTTTTTT | CSVVGGRTGELFF
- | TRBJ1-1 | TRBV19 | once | TGTGCCAGTAGTATCGGGCAGGGCTACACTGAAGCTTTCTTT | CASSIGQGYTEAFF
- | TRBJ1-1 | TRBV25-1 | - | TGTGCCAGCAGCTTCCTCGCAGGAAATGCTGAAGCTTTCTTT | CASSFLAGNAEAFF
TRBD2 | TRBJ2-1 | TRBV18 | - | TGTGCCAGCTCACCACAAAGCGGGAGCCCGGATGAGCAGTTCTTC | CASSPQSGSPDEQFF
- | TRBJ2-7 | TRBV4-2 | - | TGTGCCAGCAGCCAAGACTCGGACGGGTACTACGAGCAGTACTTC | CASSQDSDGYYEQYF
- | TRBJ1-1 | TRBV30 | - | TGTGCCTGGAGTGCCCCGGGGTCGAACACTGAAGCTTTCTTT | CAWSAPGSNTEAFF
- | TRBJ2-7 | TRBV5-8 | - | TGTGCCAGCAGCTTTGGGACATCCTACGAGCAGTACTTC | CASSFGTSYEQYF
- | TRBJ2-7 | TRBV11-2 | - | TGTGCCAGCAGCCCCCCTAGATTCTACGAGCAGTACTTC | CASSPPRFYEQYF
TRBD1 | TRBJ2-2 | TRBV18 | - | TGTGCCAGCTCACCAAAAGACAGGGGGCCGGACACCGGGGAGCTGTTTTTT | CASSPKDRGPDTGELFF
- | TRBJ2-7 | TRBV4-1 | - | TGCGCCAGCAGCCAAGATCTGGTGGTCGCGGCAGGGAGCTACGAGCAGTACTTC | CASSQDLVVAAGSYEQYF